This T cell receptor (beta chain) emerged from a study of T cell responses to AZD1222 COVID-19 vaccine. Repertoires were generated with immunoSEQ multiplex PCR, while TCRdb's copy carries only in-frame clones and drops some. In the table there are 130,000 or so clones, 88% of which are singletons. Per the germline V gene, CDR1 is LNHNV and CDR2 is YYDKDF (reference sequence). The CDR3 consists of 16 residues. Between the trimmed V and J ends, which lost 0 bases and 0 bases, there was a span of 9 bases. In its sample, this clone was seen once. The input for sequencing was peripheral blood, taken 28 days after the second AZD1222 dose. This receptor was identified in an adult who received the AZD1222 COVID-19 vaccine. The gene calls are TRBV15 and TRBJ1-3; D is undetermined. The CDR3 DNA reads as TGTGCCACCAGCAGAGATTACGTAGCCTCTGGAAACACCATATATTTT. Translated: CATSRDYVASGNTIYF.